This TCR beta chain is from a study of OX40 agonist ivuxolimab in advanced cancers. TCRdb's table, derived via immunoSEQ multiplex PCR, lists solely in-frame clones and lacks some. The top ten clones hold roughly 16% of a sample with about 40,000 clones, 85% of them seen once. Samples of blood were obtained at baseline, on cycle 4 day 1, and on cycle 7 day 1. CDR3 length equals 15 residues. CDR1 and CDR2 (germline): MNHEY, SVGAGI. Trimming left V 4 bases short and J 1 base short, with 14 bases between. The specimen comprised CD4+ or CD8+ T cells sorted from blood, sampled in a trial of the OX40 agonist ivuxolimab. This chain links TRBV6-5 with TRBJ2-7; the D gene is possibly TRBD1 (6 bases). This TCR was recovered from an adult with an advanced solid tumor such as melanoma, head and neck, liver or kidney cancer. CDR3 in amino acids: CASSFGETGSYEQYF. As DNA, the CDR3 is TGTGCCAGCAGTTTTGGTGAGACAGGATCCTACGAGCAGTACTTC.